The T cell receptor beta chain under discussion was sequenced for a study of cytomegalovirus exposure and HLA in healthy donors. Each of the donors was a healthy bone marrow donor. General study results and limits: In all likelihood, a cluster of highly shared sequence variants was a sequencing artifact. Among the most significant clusters, several appeared linked to common viral pathogens in a later analysis. Associated with cytomegalovirus, according to the listing, were 150 to 200 TCR beta chains.

Germline trimming cut 3 bases from V and 3 bases from J; bases unmatched to any gene: 0. This CDR3 is 14 amino acids long. The germline gives CDR1 MNHNS, CDR2 SASEGT. As for this clone: What it binds is unknown.

The PCR ran on 60 Vbeta and 13 Jbeta primers. Profiling relied on immunoSEQ multiplex PCR, and the TCRdb table lists in-frame clones only, not all of them. The profile shows almost 200,000 clones, around 78% of them singletons. The clonotype originates from a man under 40 in good health and CMV-seronegative. The specimen was PBMCs. The V gene is TRBV6-1, the J gene TRBJ2-1, with 9 bases that match TRBD1. This chain's CDR3 is CASSEGQGYNEQFF. The CDR3 DNA reads TGTGCCAGCAGTGAGGGACAGGGCTACAATGAGCAGTTCTTC.